Each of the 6 T cell receptor beta chains below was sequenced from the same sample in a study of beta chain features in type 1 diabetes. No cognate antigen is known for these TCRs. Study results and limitations: TCRB CDR3s from Type 1 diabetes patients were moderately but significantly shorter in all four CD4+ subsets.

Since all of the isolated RNA was reverse transcribed, expressed TCRB transcripts were what got sequenced. Measured with immunoSEQ multiplex PCR; TCRdb has only the in-frame clones, and not every one. This table holds more than 550,000 clones, 11% to 15% found once. Specimen: naive CD4+ T cells from blood. The source is a man between 18 and 29 years old with type 1 diabetes.

This clone was seen a few times. The V gene is TRBV29-1, the J gene TRBJ2-3; 8 nucleotides line up with TRBD2. CDR3 length: 16 amino acids. With 4 bases clipped from V and 1 base from J, the junction kept 10 bases outside the gene matches. Germline V gene sequence: CDR1 SQVTM, CDR2 ANQGSEA. CDR3 sequence (DNA): TGCAGCGTTGGTTGGAAGGCTAGCGGGCGCACAGATACGCAGTATTTT. Its translation: CSVGWKASGRTDTQYF.

This clone was counted between two and nine times. The chain combines TRBV19 with TRBJ2-1; 8 bases line up with TRBD2. CDR3 size: 14 residues. CDR1 and CDR2 from the germline V gene are LNHDA and SQIVND (reference sequence). The trim removed 7 bases at V and 9 bases at J, leaving 11 bases unmatched. The CDR3 reads CASTPAGGWSEQFF. Written as DNA, the CDR3 is TGTGCCAGTACCCCCGCGGGAGGCTGGAGTGAGCAGTTCTTC.

The chain combines TRBV7-2 with TRBJ2-1; 9 bases are a match to TRBD1. Per the germline V gene, CDR1 is SGHTA and CDR2 is FQGNSA. The CDR3 is made up of 22 amino acids. Unmatched junction bases numbered 18, after V lost 0 bases and J lost 0 bases. The CDR3 DNA follows: TGTGCCAGCAGCTTAGCTCTCCTGGCCGGGACAGGGTGGACTAGCTCCTACAATGAGCAGTTCTTC. Translating gives CASSLALLAGTGWTSSYNEQFF.

The V call is TRBV5-6, the J call TRBJ1-4, with 10 bases matching TRBD1. With V trimmed by 4 bases and J by 5 bases, 5 bases remained unmatched. Germline V gene data show CDR1 as SGHDT and CDR2 as YYEEEE. This CDR3 comprises 15 residues. The CDR3 bases are TGTGCCAGCAGCATCCGGGACAGGGGAAATGAAAAACTGTTTTTT. It specifies CASSIRDRGNEKLFF.

This clone was seen a handful of times. This chain joins TRBV15 and TRBJ2-1; tentative D call: TRBD2 (5 bases). Per germline, CDR1 LNHNV and CDR2 YYDKDF (reference sequence). V was cut by 1 base and J by 8 bases, with 9 bases left in between. CDR3 size: 13 residues. The CDR3 DNA reads TGTGCCACCAGCAGAGCCCGAGGGCATGAGCAGTTCTTC. Protein sequence: CATSRARGHEQFF.

This clone was seen more than once but under ten times. The genes are TRBV29-1 and TRBJ2-3; 7 nucleotides match TRBD1. The CDR3 runs 13 residues. CDR1 is SQVTM and CDR2 is ANQGSEA in the germline V gene. The V gene end was trimmed by 5 bases and the J gene end by 5 bases; junction bases not matched to a gene: 7. The CDR3 nucleotides read TGCAGCGTTCTATCACAGGGGAAAGATACGCAGTATTTT. This sequence encodes CSVLSQGKDTQYF.